Listed below are T cell receptor beta chains from one sample, sequenced in a study of T-cell reconstitution after alpha-beta-depleted transplantation in children. Each CDR3 protein gets one entry after TCRdb re-called the PCR reads with MiXCR. This table has 500,000 to 750,000 distinct CDR3 sequences, around 13% appearing once. The input for sequencing was PBMCs, mostly from graft donor cells, taken 360 days after TCRalphabeta/CD19-depleted stem cell transplant. The receptors stem from a male patient aged 10 to 17 who had a stem cell transplant for acute myeloid leukemia, so the T cells may come from the graft donor. Both conserved end residues are trimmed from each CDR3. Fields, in order: J gene, V gene, CDR3 protein.

TRBJ2-7 | TRBV4-3 | ASSQDGREGSYEQY
TRBJ2-7 | TRBV15 | ATSSPPGTADEQY
TRBJ2-3 | TRBV14 | ASSQTGGPKDTQY
TRBJ1-2 | TRBV30 | AWSPIPDRNYGYT
TRBJ2-4 | TRBV27 | ASSPIMGTRGSKNIQY
TRBJ2-7 | TRBV7-8 | ASSYNRGRNEQY
TRBJ2-1 | TRBV7-2 | ASSLGGRAVEQF
TRBJ1-4 | TRBV28 | ASNPPGNEKLF
TRBJ2-7 | TRBV29-1 | SGGQGNSYEQY
TRBJ2-5 | TRBV20-1 | SASRGIYQETQY
TRBJ1-5 | TRBV6-2/TRBV6-3 | ASSSVEGIYQPQH
TRBJ2-1 | TRBV7-3 | ASSLSGGNVKF
TRBJ1-1 | TRBV18 | ASSPLQQNTEAF
TRBJ2-4 | TRBV6-2/TRBV6-3 | ASSSPPSAPKNIQY
TRBJ2-2 | TRBV20-1 | SAPRGGNTGELF
TRBJ2-3 | TRBV12-5 | ASGLRLAGRSTDTQY
TRBJ2-7 | TRBV7-2 | ASSLGGGPWIQY
TRBJ2-1 | TRBV7-3 | ASSLSPASVRGEQF
TRBJ1-1 | TRBV29-1 | SAVRGQNTEAF
TRBJ1-1 | TRBV29-1 | SVLRGYPNTEAF
TRBJ1-5 | TRBV6-1 | ASSGSPVQGNQPQH
TRBJ2-7 | TRBV5-1 | ASSLVPGQGAHEQY
TRBJ2-2 | TRBV24-1 | ATSDLWGPETSGANTGELF
TRBJ1-4 | TRBV18 | ASSLWTGMNSTNEKLF
TRBJ2-1 | TRBV20-1 | SARDRSPGLAINNEQF
TRBJ1-6 | TRBV6-5 | ASSYGRGLQMVSSPLH
TRBJ1-1 | TRBV7-9 | ASANTEAF
TRBJ1-5 | TRBV5-1 | ASSPEVGRGQPQH
TRBJ1-1 | TRBV11-1 | ASSPTWDLGIEAF
TRBJ2-5 | TRBV7-3 | ASSLYEEETQY
TRBJ2-2 | TRBV28 | ASSFIQGVAGELF
TRBJ2-1 | TRBV20-1 | SARGDGEQF
TRBJ2-1 | TRBV23-1 | ASSQPGLAGINEQF
TRBJ1-1 | TRBV6-1 | ASNPLIGGEGMNTEAF
TRBJ2-1 | TRBV7-9 | ASSLVGAGAYNEQF
TRBJ2-7 | TRBV7-9 | ASSFQLAGGEQY
TRBJ2-7 | TRBV12-3/TRBV12-4 | ASSFGLPSTEQY
TRBJ2-5 | TRBV11-2 | ASTSWGYRTSGREETQY
TRBJ2-5 | TRBV2 | ASSEAPGDGGETQY
TRBJ2-3 | TRBV6-2/TRBV6-3 | ASTYGQFTDTQY
TRBJ2-1 | TRBV20-1 | SALAFANEQF
TRBJ2-5 | TRBV7-9 | ASSLRVGSLQETQY
TRBJ2-3 | TRBV6-1 | ASRETATDTQY
TRBJ2-7 | TRBV19 | ATAWAQGTYEQY
TRBJ1-6 | TRBV9 | ASSAEVGPIPDSPLH
TRBJ2-7 | TRBV4-3 | ASSQEGTSGSYEQY
TRBJ2-1 | TRBV5-6 | ASSLDRGYEQF
TRBJ2-7 | TRBV28 | ASSLYRGHYEQY
TRBJ2-3 | TRBV9 | ASSVSGNGGTDTQY